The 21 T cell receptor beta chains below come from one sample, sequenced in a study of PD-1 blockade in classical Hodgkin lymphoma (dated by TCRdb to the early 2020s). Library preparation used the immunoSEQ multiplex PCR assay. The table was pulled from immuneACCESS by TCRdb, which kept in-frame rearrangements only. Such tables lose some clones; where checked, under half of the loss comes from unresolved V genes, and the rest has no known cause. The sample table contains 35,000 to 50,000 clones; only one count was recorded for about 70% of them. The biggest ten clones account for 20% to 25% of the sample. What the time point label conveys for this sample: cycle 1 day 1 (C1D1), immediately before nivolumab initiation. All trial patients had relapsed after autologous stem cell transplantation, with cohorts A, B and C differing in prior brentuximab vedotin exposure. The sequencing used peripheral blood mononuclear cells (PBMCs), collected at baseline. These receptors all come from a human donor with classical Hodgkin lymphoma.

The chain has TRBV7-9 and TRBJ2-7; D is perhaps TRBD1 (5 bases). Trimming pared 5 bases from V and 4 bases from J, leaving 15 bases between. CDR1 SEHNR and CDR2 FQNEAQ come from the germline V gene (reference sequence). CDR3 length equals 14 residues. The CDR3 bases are TGTGCCAGCAGCCTAGGGGCCAACTCGTACGAGCAGTACTTC. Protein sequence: CASSLGANSYEQYF.

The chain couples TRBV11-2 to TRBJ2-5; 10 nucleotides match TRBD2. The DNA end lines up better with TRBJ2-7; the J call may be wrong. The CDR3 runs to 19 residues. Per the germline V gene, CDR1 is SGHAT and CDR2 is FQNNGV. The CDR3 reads CASSPIKRTSGGAGYEQYF. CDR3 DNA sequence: TGTGCCAGCAGCCCGATCAAAAGGACTAGCGGAGGGGCTGGCTACGAGCAGTACTTC.

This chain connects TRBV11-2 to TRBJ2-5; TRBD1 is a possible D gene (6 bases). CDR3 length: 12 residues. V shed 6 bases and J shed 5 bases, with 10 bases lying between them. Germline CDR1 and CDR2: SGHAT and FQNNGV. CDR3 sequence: CASSRTVETQYF. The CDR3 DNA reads TGTGCCAGCAGTCGGACAGTGGAGACCCAGTACTTC.

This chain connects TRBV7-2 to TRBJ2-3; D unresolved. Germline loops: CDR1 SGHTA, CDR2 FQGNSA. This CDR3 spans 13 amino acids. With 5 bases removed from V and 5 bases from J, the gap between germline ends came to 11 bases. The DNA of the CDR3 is TGTGCCAGCAGCCCCCGCCCGGGAGATACGCAGTATTTT. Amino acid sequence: CASSPRPGDTQYF.

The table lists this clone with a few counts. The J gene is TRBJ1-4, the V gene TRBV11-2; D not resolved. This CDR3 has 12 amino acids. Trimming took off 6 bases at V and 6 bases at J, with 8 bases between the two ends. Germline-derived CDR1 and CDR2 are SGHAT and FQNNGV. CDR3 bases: TGTGCCAGCAGGAGGACGGATGAAAAACTGTTTTTT. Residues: CASRRTDEKLFF.

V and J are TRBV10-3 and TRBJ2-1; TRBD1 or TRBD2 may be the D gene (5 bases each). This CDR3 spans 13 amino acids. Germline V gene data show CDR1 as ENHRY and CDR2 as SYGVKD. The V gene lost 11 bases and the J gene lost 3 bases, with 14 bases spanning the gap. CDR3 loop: CASSGDLYNEQFF. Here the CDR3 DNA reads TGTGCCTCGAGTGGGGACCTCTACAATGAGCAGTTCTTC.

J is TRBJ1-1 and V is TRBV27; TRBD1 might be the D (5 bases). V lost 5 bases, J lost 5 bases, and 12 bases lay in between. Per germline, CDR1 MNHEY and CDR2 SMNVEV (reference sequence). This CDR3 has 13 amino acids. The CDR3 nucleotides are TGTGCCAGCAGTCCCGGGGCGGGGACTGAAGCTTTCTTT. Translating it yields CASSPGAGTEAFF.

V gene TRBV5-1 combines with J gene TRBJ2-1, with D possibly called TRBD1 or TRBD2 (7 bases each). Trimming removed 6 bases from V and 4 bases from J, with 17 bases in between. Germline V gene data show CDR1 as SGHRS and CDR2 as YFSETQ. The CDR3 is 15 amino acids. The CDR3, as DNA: TGCGCCAGCACTCCAGGGGGAGGGCCATACAATGAGCAGTTCTTC. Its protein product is CASTPGGGPYNEQFF.

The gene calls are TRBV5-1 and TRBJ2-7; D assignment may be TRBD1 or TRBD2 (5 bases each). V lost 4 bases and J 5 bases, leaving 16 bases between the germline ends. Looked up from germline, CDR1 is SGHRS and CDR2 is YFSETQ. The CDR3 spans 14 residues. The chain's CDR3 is CASSVLGTVDEQYF. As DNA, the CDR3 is TGCGCCAGCAGCGTTTTGGGGACGGTCGACGAGCAGTACTTC. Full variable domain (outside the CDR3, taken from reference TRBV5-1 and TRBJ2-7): KAGVTQTPRYLIKTRGQQVTLSCSPISGHRSVSWYQQTPGQGLQFLFEYFSETQRNKGNFPGRFSGRQFSNSRSEMNVSTLELGDSALYLCASSVLGTVDEQYFGPGTRLTVT.

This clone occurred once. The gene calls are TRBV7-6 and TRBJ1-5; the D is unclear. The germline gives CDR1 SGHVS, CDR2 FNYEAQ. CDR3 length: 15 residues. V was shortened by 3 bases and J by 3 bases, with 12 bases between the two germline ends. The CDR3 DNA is TGTGCCAGCAGCTTCTCCCCGGGCATCAATCAGCCCCAGCATTTT. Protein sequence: CASSFSPGINQPQHF.

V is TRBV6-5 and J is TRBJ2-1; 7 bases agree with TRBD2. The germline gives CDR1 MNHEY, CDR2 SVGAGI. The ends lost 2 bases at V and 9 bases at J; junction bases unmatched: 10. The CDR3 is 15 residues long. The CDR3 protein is CASSYLVAGVGEQFF. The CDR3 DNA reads TGTGCCAGCAGTTACCTGGTGGCGGGAGTAGGTGAGCAGTTCTTC.

CDR3 coding DNA: TGTGCCAGCAGTGAAGGACTAGCGCTCACCGGGGAGCTGTTTTTT. As protein: CASSEGLALTGELFF. The gene calls are TRBV6-1 and TRBJ2-2; 8 bases agree with TRBD2. The V gene end was trimmed by 1 base and the J gene end by 4 bases; junction bases not matched to a gene: 2. In germline, CDR1 is MNHNS, CDR2 SASEGT. This CDR3 is built from 15 residues.

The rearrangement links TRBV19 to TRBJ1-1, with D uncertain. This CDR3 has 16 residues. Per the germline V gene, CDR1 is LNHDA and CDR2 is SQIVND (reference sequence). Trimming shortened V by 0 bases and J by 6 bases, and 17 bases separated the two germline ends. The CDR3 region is CASSIDGADLRAEAFF. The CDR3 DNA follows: TGTGCCAGTAGTATAGACGGAGCAGACTTGAGGGCTGAAGCTTTCTTT.

CDR3 amino acids: CASSFPGQGSYEQYF. The CDR3 DNA reads TGTGCCAGCAGTTTTCCGGGACAGGGTAGCTACGAGCAGTACTTC. The chain is built from TRBV6-6 and TRBJ2-7; 9 bases match TRBD1. CDR3 length: 15 residues. Germline CDR1 reads MNHNY; CDR2 reads SVGAGI (reference sequence). V trimming: 4 bases; J trimming: 3 bases; junction bases outside the gene matches: 7.

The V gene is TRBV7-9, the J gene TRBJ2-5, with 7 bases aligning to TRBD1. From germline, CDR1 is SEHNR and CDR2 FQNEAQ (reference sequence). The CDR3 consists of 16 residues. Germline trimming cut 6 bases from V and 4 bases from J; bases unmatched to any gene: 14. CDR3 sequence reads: CASRSTQETGVETQYF. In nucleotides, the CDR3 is TGTGCCAGCAGATCAACTCAAGAAACAGGGGTAGAGACCCAGTACTTC.

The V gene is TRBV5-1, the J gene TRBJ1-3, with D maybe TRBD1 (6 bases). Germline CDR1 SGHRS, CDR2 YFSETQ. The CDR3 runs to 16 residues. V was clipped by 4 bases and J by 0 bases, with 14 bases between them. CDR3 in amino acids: CASSPGATVSGNTIYF. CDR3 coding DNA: TGCGCCAGCAGCCCGGGGGCCACAGTCTCTGGAAACACCATATATTTT. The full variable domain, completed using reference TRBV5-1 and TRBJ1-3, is KAGVTQTPRYLIKTRGQQVTLSCSPISGHRSVSWYQQTPGQGLQFLFEYFSETQRNKGNFPGRFSGRQFSNSRSEMNVSTLELGDSALYLCASSPGATVSGNTIYFGEGSWLTVV.

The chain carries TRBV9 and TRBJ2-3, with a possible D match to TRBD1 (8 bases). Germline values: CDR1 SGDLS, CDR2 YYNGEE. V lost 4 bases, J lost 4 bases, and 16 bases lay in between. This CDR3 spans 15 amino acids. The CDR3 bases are TGTGCCAGCAGCTTACGGACAGGGAGGGCAGATACGCAGTATTTT. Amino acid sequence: CASSLRTGRADTQYF.

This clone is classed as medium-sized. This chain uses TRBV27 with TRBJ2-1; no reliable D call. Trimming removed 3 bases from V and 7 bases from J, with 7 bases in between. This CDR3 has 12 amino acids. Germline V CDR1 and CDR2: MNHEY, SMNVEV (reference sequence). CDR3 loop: CASSFGQNEQFF. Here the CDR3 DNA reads TGTGCCAGCAGTTTCGGGCAGAATGAGCAGTTCTTC.

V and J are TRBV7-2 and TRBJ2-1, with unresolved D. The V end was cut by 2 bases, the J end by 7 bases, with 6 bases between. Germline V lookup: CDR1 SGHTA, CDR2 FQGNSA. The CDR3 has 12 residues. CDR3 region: CASSLLDNEQFF. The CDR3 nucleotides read TGTGCCAGCAGCTTACTAGATAATGAGCAGTTCTTC. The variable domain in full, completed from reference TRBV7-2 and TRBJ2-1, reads GAGVSQSPSNKVTEKGKDVELRCDPISGHTALYWYRQSLGQGLEFLIYFQGNSAPDKSGLPSDRFSAERTGGSVSTLTIQRTQQEDSAVYLCASSLLDNEQFFGPGTRLTVL.

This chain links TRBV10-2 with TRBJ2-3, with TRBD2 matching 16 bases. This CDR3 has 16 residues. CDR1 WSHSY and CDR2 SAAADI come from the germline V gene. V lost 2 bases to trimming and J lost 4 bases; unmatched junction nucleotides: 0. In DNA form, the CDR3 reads TGCGCCAGCAGTGAGGGGACTAGCGGGGGGGCAGATACGCAGTATTTT. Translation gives CASSEGTSGGADTQYF.

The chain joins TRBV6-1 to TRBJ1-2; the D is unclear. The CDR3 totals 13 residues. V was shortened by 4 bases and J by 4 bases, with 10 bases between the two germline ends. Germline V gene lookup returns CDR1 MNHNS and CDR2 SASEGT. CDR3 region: CASSAQLGYGYTF. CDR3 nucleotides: TGTGCCAGCAGTGCTCAACTCGGCTATGGCTACACCTTC.